This T cell receptor beta chain was captured by sequencing in a study of long-term antiretroviral therapy in people with HIV. The immunoSEQ assay was v3.0, run at survey level. TCRdb's table, derived via immunoSEQ multiplex PCR, lists solely in-frame clones and lacks some. The sample consists of 20,000 to 30,000 clones, approximately 79% of them appearing once. This clone was seen a few times. Germline V gene sequence: CDR1 SGHRS, CDR2 YFSETQ. The CDR3 length is 13 residues. The ends lost 1 base at V and 5 bases at J; junction bases unmatched: 2. The specimen comprised unsorted PBMCs, sampled 1.2 years after starting antiretroviral therapy. The chain joins TRBV5-1 to TRBJ1-2; 7 bases map to TRBD1. This clonotype was obtained from a woman aged 40 to 49 with HIV. CDR3 bases: TGCGCCAGCAGCTTGACAGGGGATTATGGCTACACCTTC. Its translation is CASSLTGDYGYTF.